The 22 T cell receptor beta chains below all came from one sample that was sequenced in a study of T cell changes during pregnancy in multiple sclerosis (dated by TCRdb to about 2019). Libraries were prepared through the immunoSEQ multiplex PCR assay. TCRdb mirrors the immuneACCESS table, restricted to in-frame sequences. Some clones are absent from its copies; in checked studies, under half trace to an unresolved V gene, and the reason for the others is unknown. This sample has more than 40,000 clones in its table, and 90% to 95% of those were observed once. The top ten hold roughly 0.58% of the sample. This material consisted of CD4+ T cells from peripheral blood mononuclear cells, taken in the second trimester of pregnancy. These receptors were taken from a female donor with multiple sclerosis, enrolled in a pregnancy study.

This clone came up a few times. The J gene is TRBJ1-6, the V gene TRBV19, with D perhaps matching TRBD1 (5 bases). Trimming left V 4 bases short and J 0 bases short, with 10 bases between. Germline CDR1 reads LNHDA; CDR2 reads SQIVND (reference sequence). The CDR3 sequence is 16 residues long. CDR3 amino acids: CASSTRGNSYNSPLHF. In nucleotides, the CDR3 is TGTGCCAGTAGTACCCGGGGGAACTCCTATAATTCACCCCTCCACTTT.

The chain uses TRBV19 and TRBJ1-2; no firm D call. Germline CDR1 is LNHDA and CDR2 is SQIVND (reference sequence). The V gene lost 6 bases and the J gene lost 0 bases, with 14 bases spanning the gap. The CDR3 spans 15 residues. CDR3 DNA: TGTGCCAGTAGCGATTTCGGCGGAGCTAACTATGGCTACACCTTC. Amino acid sequence: CASSDFGGANYGYTF.

The CDR3 region has the DNA TGTGCCAGCAGGGTTGACAGGGCGTACGAGCAGTACTTC. It is translated as CASRVDRAYEQYF. The rearrangement links TRBV2 to TRBJ2-7; 7 nucleotides align to TRBD1. Germline trimming cut 6 bases from V and 4 bases from J; bases unmatched to any gene: 6. The CDR3 contains 13 residues. CDR1 is SNHLY, CDR2 FYNNEI, per germline. Supplemented by reference TRBV2 and TRBJ2-7, the full variable domain reads EPEVTQTPSHQVTQMGQEVILRCVPISNHLYFYWYRQILGQKVEFLVSFYNNEISEKSEIFDDQFSVERPDGSNFTLKIRSTKLEDSAMYFCASRVDRAYEQYFGPGTRLTVT.

This rearrangement joins TRBV4-2 to TRBJ2-3, with 10 nucleotides matching TRBD2. This CDR3 region has 15 residues. J gave up 2 bases and V 5 bases, and 4 bases lay outside the gene matches. Germline CDR1 and CDR2: LGHNA and YNFKEQ. As DNA, the CDR3 is TGTGCCAGCAGCTCACTAGCGGGGAACACAGATACGCAGTATTTT. Amino acid sequence: CASSSLAGNTDTQYF.

The genes are TRBV13 and TRBJ2-4; 10 bases are shared with TRBD1. The J segment lost 8 bases and the V segment lost 5 bases, leaving 9 bases of the junction unmatched. CDR1 is PRHDT, CDR2 FYEKMQ, per germline (reference sequence). CDR3 size: 15 residues. CDR3 nucleotides: TGTGCCAGCAGCGACTCCGGGACAGGGGTCGACATTCAGTACTTC. This codes for CASSDSGTGVDIQYF.

V is TRBV7-3 and J is TRBJ2-3; 7 bases fit TRBD2. CDR1 is SGHTA and CDR2 is FQGTGA in the germline V gene. CDR3 length equals 15 residues. The V gene end was trimmed by 4 bases and the J gene end by 2 bases; junction bases not matched to a gene: 6. Written as DNA, the CDR3 is TGTGCCAGCAGCTCTAGCGGTTTTTACACAGATACGCAGTATTTT. As protein: CASSSSGFYTDTQYF.

CDR3 in amino acids: CASSLARTSGEEQFF. CDR3 nucleotide sequence: TGTGCCAGCAGCTTGGCCCGGACTAGCGGGGAAGAGCAGTTCTTC. The chain recombines TRBV5-4 with TRBJ2-1, with 12 nucleotides matching TRBD2. The CDR3 length is 15 residues. Germline assignment: CDR1 SGHNT and CDR2 YYREEE (reference sequence). V was clipped by 0 bases and J by 10 bases; unmatched bases: 5.

This CDR3 reads CASGSGTATYNEQFF. Written as DNA, the CDR3 is TGTGCTAGTGGTTCCGGGACAGCCACTTACAATGAGCAGTTCTTC. The V and J genes are TRBV12-5 and TRBJ2-1; 7 nucleotides line up with TRBD1. The CDR3 covers 15 residues. The germline V gene encodes CDR1 LGHNT and CDR2 FRNRAP. V shed 4 bases, J shed 4 bases, and the junction held 7 bases outside the gene matches.

This clone was seen more than once but under ten times. The chain carries TRBV7-9 and TRBJ1-1; tentative D call: TRBD1 (6 bases). The CDR3 totals 15 residues. The ends were cut back, 2 bases at V and 0 bases at J, with 10 bases in the middle. The germline CDR1 and CDR2 sequences are SEHNR and FQNEAQ (reference sequence). The CDR3 here is CASSLQTGLNTEAFF. CDR3 DNA sequence: TGTGCCAGCAGCTTACAGACAGGATTGAACACTGAAGCTTTCTTT.

The chain links TRBV2 to TRBJ1-1; D is perhaps TRBD1 (6 bases). CDR1 is SNHLY, CDR2 FYNNEI, per germline. Deletions cut 6 bases from V and 8 bases from J, with 22 bases between. CDR3 size: 15 residues. CDR3 nucleotide sequence: TGTGCCAGCAGCAGCACCGACGCACGGGGGGCCGAAGCTTTCTTT. Encoded protein: CASSSTDARGAEAFF.

The chain's CDR3 is CASSLASDRGNYGYTF. DNA of the CDR3: TGCGCCAGCAGCTTGGCTTCTGACAGGGGGAACTATGGCTACACCTTC. The chain carries TRBV5-1 and TRBJ1-2, with 9 bases that match TRBD1. Per the germline V gene, CDR1 is SGHRS and CDR2 is YFSETQ. There are 16 residues in the CDR3. V shed 0 bases and J 2 bases; nucleotides not matched to a gene: 5.

CDR3 nucleotides: TGTGCCAGTAACCCGACAGGGGCCGGGGAGCTGTTTTTT. Its protein product is CASNPTGAGELFF. This chain connects TRBV19 to TRBJ2-2; TRBD1 agrees at 8 bases. Germline-derived CDR1 and CDR2 are LNHDA and SQIVND (reference sequence). The CDR3 spans 13 residues. The V and J ends lost 7 bases and 6 bases, in that order; junction bases with no gene match: 4.

This clone was detected only once. V usage is TRBV7-3 and J usage is TRBJ2-1; D possibly corresponds to TRBD2 (7 bases). This CDR3 is built from 15 residues. V gave up 5 bases and J gave up 9 bases, with 20 bases separating them. Germline loops: CDR1 SGHTA, CDR2 FQGTGA. Here the CDR3 DNA reads TGTGCCAGCAGCCTCTTGGTGGGGGGGGGCCGTGAGCAGTTCTTC. Its protein is CASSLLVGGGREQFF.

The genes are TRBV7-3 and TRBJ2-1, with 9 bases matching TRBD1. Unmatched junction bases numbered 7, after V lost 3 bases and J lost 4 bases. In germline, CDR1 is SGHTA, CDR2 FQGTGA. CDR3 size: 16 residues. The CDR3 is CASSFTTGTGYNEQFF. CDR3 sequence (DNA): TGTGCCAGCAGCTTTACTACCGGGACAGGGTACAATGAGCAGTTCTTC.

This clone was counted once. The chain employs TRBV18 and TRBJ2-5; 7 bases agree with TRBD2. This CDR3 region has 13 residues. J lost 2 bases, V lost 5 bases, and 2 bases had no gene match. Germline V gene lookup returns CDR1 KGHSH and CDR2 LQKENI. CDR3 DNA: TGTGCCAGCTCAGGCGGGGGTCAAGAGACCCAGTACTTC. It codes for CASSGGGQETQYF.

This clone was detected once. J is TRBJ2-3 and V is TRBV5-1, with 7 bases identical to TRBD2. The CDR3 consists of 17 residues. CDR1 is SGHRS and CDR2 is YFSETQ in the germline V gene. The ends lost 0 bases at V and 3 bases at J; junction bases unmatched: 10. The CDR3 is CASSLARGLGVTDTQYF. DNA for the CDR3: TGCGCCAGCAGCTTGGCTCGAGGACTAGGTGTGACAGATACGCAGTATTTT. The full variable domain, with the rest looked up from reference TRBV5-1 and TRBJ2-3, is KAGVTQTPRYLIKTRGQQVTLSCSPISGHRSVSWYQQTPGQGLQFLFEYFSETQRNKGNFPGRFSGRQFSNSRSEMNVSTLELGDSALYLCASSLARGLGVTDTQYFGPGTRLTVL.

CDR3 region: CASSLRLAGGPNEQFF. In nucleotides, the CDR3 is TGTGCCAGCAGCTTACGACTAGCGGGGGGGCCCAATGAGCAGTTCTTC. This chain connects TRBV11-3 to TRBJ2-1; 14 nucleotides match TRBD2. Germline values: CDR1 SGHNT, CDR2 YENEEA. The CDR3 spans 16 residues. J gave up 6 bases and V 2 bases, and 3 bases lay outside the gene matches.

The genes are TRBV5-5 and TRBJ1-2, with D uncertain. Germline V gives CDR1 SGHKS, CDR2 YYEKEE (reference sequence). The CDR3 is made up of 14 amino acids. V was pared by 3 bases and J by 8 bases, with 17 bases between. The CDR3 nucleotides are TGTGCCAGCAGCTCCCCTGGCAGGCCTCAGGGCTACACCTTC. It codes for CASSSPGRPQGYTF.

This chain joins TRBV29-1 and TRBJ2-2; D possibly corresponds to TRBD2 (5 bases). The CDR3 is made up of 13 amino acids. Germline V gene lookup returns CDR1 SQVTM and CDR2 ANQGSEA. V was pared by 1 base and J by 8 bases, with 11 bases between. The CDR3 sequence: CSVEGTWRGELFF. Written as DNA, the CDR3 is TGCAGCGTTGAAGGGACTTGGCGGGGGGAGCTGTTTTTT.

This clone was picked up one time. This chain links TRBV10-3 with TRBJ2-3; 10 nucleotides match TRBD2. CDR1 and CDR2 from the germline V gene are ENHRY and SYGVKD. Unmatched junction bases numbered 4, after V lost 1 base and J lost 3 bases. The CDR3 sequence is 16 residues long. CDR3 sequence (DNA): TGTGCCATCAGTGAGTTCCCGACTAGCGGGACAGATACGCAGTATTTT. Its translation is CAISEFPTSGTDTQYF.

The rearrangement uses TRBV11-2 and TRBJ1-2, with 9 bases aligning to TRBD1. Germline CDR1 and CDR2: SGHAT and FQNNGV. J was trimmed by 4 bases and V by 0 bases; bases with no gene match: 6. This CDR3 has 16 amino acids. The CDR3 nucleotides are TGTGCCAGCAGCTTAGAAAGACAGGGGGGTACCTATGGCTACACCTTC. Its translation is CASSLERQGGTYGYTF.

The CDR3 loop is CASSVTTGMSTDTQYF. Written as DNA, the CDR3 is TGTGCCAGCAGCGTGACGACAGGGATGAGCACAGATACGCAGTATTTT. This chain joins TRBV9 and TRBJ2-3; TRBD1 agrees at 7 bases. V trimming: 2 bases; J trimming: 0 bases; junction bases outside the gene matches: 6. The CDR3 consists of 16 residues. CDR1 and CDR2 from the germline V gene are SGDLS and YYNGEE.